This entry is about one T cell receptor beta chain. Germline CDR1 and CDR2: MNHEY and SVGEGT. The CDR3 has 16 amino acids. With 4 bases clipped from V and 10 bases from J, the junction kept 16 bases outside the gene matches. The data derive from a study of blood T cell repertoires in COVID-19. About the research overall: Acute-phase and convalescent COVID-19 samples originated in the United States, Italy and Spain. Sample material is recorded as cDNA or gDNA derived from T cells, B-cell-depleted T cells, or PBMCs.

The study recruited exposed participants who had met a COVID-19 case within 2 weeks before entry. Original processing notes: From reference gene primer amplification, estimates of nucleated cell counts were derived. Here immunoSEQ multiplex PCR was the method, and the copy in TCRdb shows in-frame clones only, minus some. Clone size and V and J calls were adopted from that table, with D and trimming inferred from the DNA. This table has about 320,000 clones, approximately 90% appearing once. Material for sequencing was PBMCs or T cells enriched from blood (not recorded which). This receptor was identified in a woman in her twenties or thirties who had been exposed to COVID-19. The rearrangement links TRBV6-2 or TRBV6-3 to TRBJ2-1; 7 positions agree with TRBD1. For the CDR3, the DNA is TGTGCCAGCAGTTTTCTCCCCCTGGCAGGGGGTCTCGAGCAGTTCTTC. Translating it yields CASSFLPLAGGLEQFF.